A selection of T cell receptor beta chains follows, all from one sample in a study of shared clonotypes between healthy human individuals. Method: immunoSEQ multiplex PCR; TCRdb's copy keeps in-frame clones and lacks some. The repertoire consists of roughly 850,000 clones, with roughly 96% occurring once and the leading ten covering over 0.2%. The sequencing input was naive CD8+ T cells sorted from blood. The receptors were gathered from a young man in good health. CDR3s include the opening cysteine and the closing phenylalanine or tryptophan. A D gene is named only where the DNA matches it firmly.

CDR3 protein | D gene | CDR3 length | J gene | V gene
CSADPGLGELFF | NA | 12 | TRBJ2-2 | TRBV29-1
CASRLDGLSDNEQFF | NA | 15 | TRBJ2-1 | TRBV27
CASSPLQGYDEQYF | NA | 14 | TRBJ2-7 | TRBV4-2
CASSEGDRGRAYEQYF | TRBD2 | 16 | TRBJ2-7 | TRBV25-1
CASSSSLAGDYEQYF | TRBD2 | 15 | TRBJ2-7 | TRBV19
CASEGRAGELFF | NA | 12 | TRBJ2-2 | TRBV9
CASSKVRETYNEQFF | NA | 15 | TRBJ2-1 | TRBV27
CASSEWGLGDPPYEQYF | NA | 17 | TRBJ2-7 | TRBV6-1
CASSRTSGLSYSYEQYF | TRBD2 | 17 | TRBJ2-7 | TRBV18
CASSLSNLVLGGADTQYF | NA | 18 | TRBJ2-3 | TRBV5-5
CASSHGPSYEQYF | NA | 13 | TRBJ2-7 | TRBV27
CASSQGTSGSYNEQFF | TRBD2 | 16 | TRBJ2-1 | TRBV4-3